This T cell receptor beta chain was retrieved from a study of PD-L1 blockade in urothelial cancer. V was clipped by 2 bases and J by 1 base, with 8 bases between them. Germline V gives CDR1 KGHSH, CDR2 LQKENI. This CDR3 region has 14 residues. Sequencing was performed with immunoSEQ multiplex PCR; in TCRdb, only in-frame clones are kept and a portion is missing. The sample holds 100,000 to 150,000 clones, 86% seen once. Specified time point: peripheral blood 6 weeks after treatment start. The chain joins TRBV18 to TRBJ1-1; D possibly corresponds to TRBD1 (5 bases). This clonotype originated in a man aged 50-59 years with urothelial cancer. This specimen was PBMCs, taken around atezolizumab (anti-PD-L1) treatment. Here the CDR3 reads CASSPKQGNTEAFF. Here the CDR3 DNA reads TGTGCCAGCTCACCAAAGCAGGGGAACACTGAAGCTTTCTTT. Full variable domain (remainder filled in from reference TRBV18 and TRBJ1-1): NAGVMQNPRHLVRRRGQEARLRCSPMKGHSHVYWYRQLPEEGLKFMVYLQKENIIDESGMPKERFSAEFPKEGPSILRIQQVVRGDSAAYFCASSPKQGNTEAFFGQGTRLTVV.